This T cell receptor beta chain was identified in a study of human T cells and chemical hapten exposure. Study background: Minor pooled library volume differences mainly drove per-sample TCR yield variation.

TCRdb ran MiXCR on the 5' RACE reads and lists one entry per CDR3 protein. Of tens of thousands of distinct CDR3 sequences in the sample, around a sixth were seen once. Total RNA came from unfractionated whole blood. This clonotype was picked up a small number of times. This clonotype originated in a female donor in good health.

CDR3 nucleotide sequence: TGTGCCAGCAGTTCCGGGACTAGCGGGATCTACGAGCAGTACTTC. It codes for CASSSGTSGIYEQYF. The chain combines TRBV12-3 or TRBV12-4 with TRBJ2-7; 13 bases map to TRBD2. V lost 4 bases, J lost 3 bases, and 3 bases stayed unmatched. This CDR3 contains 15 residues.